The 5 T cell receptor beta chains presented below share a single source sample, sequenced in a study of blood T cell repertoires in COVID-19. The protocol was immunoSEQ multiplex PCR, while the TCRdb copy is restricted to in-frame clones and leaves out a portion. The top ten hold roughly 3.9% of the sample, which has about 160,000 clones, 87% seen once. The specimen sequenced was peripheral blood. The receptor set was obtained from an older woman who had recovered from COVID-19.

CDR3 sequence: CASSQMTNTGELFF. CDR3 sequence (DNA): TGTGCCAGCTCACAGATGACGAACACCGGGGAGCTGTTTTTT. The chain links TRBV6-4 to TRBJ2-2; D remains unclear. Germline V gives CDR1 MRHNA, CDR2 SNTAGT. This CDR3 has 14 amino acids. V was cut by 8 bases and J by 0 bases, with 10 bases left in between.

V gene TRBV24-1 combines with J gene TRBJ1-1; TRBD1 might be the D (5 bases). The CDR3 is 14 residues long. The germline V gene has CDR1 KGHDR and CDR2 SFDVKD. V was pared by 5 bases and J by 1 base, with 10 bases between. DNA for the CDR3: TGTGCCACCAGTGCAAACGACAGGAACACTGAAGCTTTCTTT. It codes for CATSANDRNTEAFF.

The rearrangement links TRBV7-9 to TRBJ2-7; the D gene is possibly TRBD2 (5 bases). Germline V lookup: CDR1 SEHNR, CDR2 FQNEAQ (reference sequence). The CDR3 is 16 residues long. With 0 bases removed from V and 6 bases from J, the gap between germline ends came to 18 bases. CDR3 in amino acids: CASSLAVGRAGSEQYF. Written as DNA, the CDR3 is TGTGCCAGCAGCTTAGCGGTCGGACGGGCGGGTAGCGAGCAGTACTTC.

The chain has TRBV28 and TRBJ1-2; 10 bases fit TRBD1. Looked up from germline, CDR1 is MDHEN and CDR2 is SYDVKM. Trimming cost V 7 bases and J 5 bases; bases outside gene matches: 16. CDR3 length equals 17 residues. CDR3 in DNA: TGTGCCAGCACCGACCGGGACAGGGGAGGAAACTTTTATGGCTACACCTTC. Translating it yields CASTDRDRGGNFYGYTF.

The J gene is TRBJ2-7, the V gene TRBV11-2, with 7 bases fitting TRBD2. The CDR3 length is 14 residues. Unmatched junction bases numbered 4, after V lost 5 bases and J lost 0 bases. Germline values: CDR1 SGHAT, CDR2 FQNNGV. The CDR3 nucleotides read TGTGCCAGCAGCAGCACTAGCGTCTCCTACGAGCAGTACTTC. Translation gives CASSSTSVSYEQYF.